This is a list of T cell receptor beta chains from one sample in a study of T cells after yellow fever vaccination. MiXCR, applied by TCRdb to the 5' RACE reads, yields one record per CDR3 protein. The sample comprises about 400,000 distinct CDR3 sequences, 6.2% of which are singletons, and about 15% rests with the top ten. Source: PBMCs, taken 5 days after the yellow fever booster vaccination. The receptors shown here come from a man under 40 who received the YFV17D yellow fever vaccine. The CDR3 runs from the conserved cysteine through the conserved F or W. D genes are given only for firm matches. The listing skips clone size in some rows; elsewhere it reads once, few, many or a size class.

J | size | V | D | CDR3 | DNA
TRBJ1-2 | NA | TRBV12-3/TRBV12-4 | TRBD1 | CASTKNRGGLGGYTF | TGTGCCAGCACAAAAAACAGGGGGGGACTCGGTGGCTACACCTTC
TRBJ2-2 | few | TRBV10-2 | TRBD2 | CASSGLAVGELFF | TGCGCCAGCAGTGGACTAGCGGTCGGGGAGCTGTTTTTT
TRBJ2-7 | many | TRBV15 | NA | CATSRASGAYEQYF | TGTGCCACCAGCAGAGCCTCCGGGGCCTACGAGCAGTACTTC
TRBJ2-7 | NA | TRBV5-1 | NA | CAGRGPYEQYF | TGCGCCGGGAGGGGGCCCTACGAGCAGTACTTC
TRBJ2-7 | many | TRBV12-3/TRBV12-4 | NA | CASTIGLSYEQYF | TGTGCCAGCACCATAGGGCTATCCTACGAGCAGTACTTC
TRBJ2-1 | many | TRBV30 | TRBD2 | CAWSVGLAGALTGQFF | TGTGCCTGGAGTGTGGGACTAGCGGGAGCCCTGACGGGACAGTTCTTC
TRBJ1-1 | many | TRBV5-6 | TRBD1 | CASGTVNIEAFF | TGTGCCAGCGGGACAGTGAACATTGAAGCTTTCTTT
TRBJ2-5 | few | TRBV20-1 | TRBD2 | CSAFSGRETQYF | TGCAGTGCTTTCAGCGGGAGAGAGACCCAGTACTTC
TRBJ1-4 | few | TRBV30 | TRBD1 | CAWSSDGTATNEKLFF | TGTGCCTGGAGTTCCGATGGGACAGCAACTAATGAAAAACTGTTTTTT
TRBJ2-2 | many | TRBV10-2 | NA | CASRGGAGNTGELFF | TGCGCCAGCAGGGGAGGAGCGGGGAACACCGGGGAGCTGTTTTTT
TRBJ2-1 | few | TRBV18 | TRBD2 | CASSPRLAGGWDEQFF | TGTGCCAGCTCACCACGGCTAGCGGGAGGCTGGGATGAGCAGTTCTTC
TRBJ2-5 | few | TRBV11-3 | TRBD2 | CASSLTSGSLQETQYF | TGTGCCAGCAGCTTAACTAGCGGTAGCCTCCAAGAGACCCAGTACTTC
TRBJ2-7 | few | TRBV12-5 | NA | CASGLWGSGEQYF | TGTGCTAGTGGTTTGTGGGGGTCCGGGGAGCAGTACTTC
TRBJ2-1 | NA | TRBV19 | NA | CASSGGRSSYNEQFF | TGTGCCAGTAGTGGGGGGCGGAGCTCCTACAATGAGCAGTTCTTC
TRBJ2-3 | few | TRBV11-2 | NA | CASSLDSPGSSADTQYF | TGTGCCAGCAGCTTAGATTCTCCCGGGAGCTCCGCAGATACGCAGTATTTT
TRBJ2-7 | few | TRBV10-3 | NA | CAISSDTYEQYF | TGTGCCATCAGCTCCGACACCTACGAGCAGTACTTC
TRBJ2-3 | NA | TRBV7-9 | NA | CASRPALLDTQYF | TGTGCCAGCAGGCCAGCCTTACTAGATACGCAGTATTTT
TRBJ1-2 | many | TRBV7-9 | NA | CASNPRQGNYGYTF | TGTGCCAGCAACCCCCGACAAGGGAACTATGGCTACACCTTC
TRBJ2-5 | many | TRBV20-1 | NA | CSASPGEETQYF | TGCAGTGCTAGTCCCGGTGAAGAGACCCAGTACTTC
TRBJ1-3 | NA | TRBV7-8 | NA | CASSSPLSGNTIYF | TGTGCCAGCAGCTCCCCACTCTCTGGAAACACCATATATTTT
TRBJ2-7 | many | TRBV29-1 | TRBD1 | CSVAGQDGGEQYF | TGCAGCGTTGCGGGACAGGATGGCGGAGAGCAGTACTTC
TRBJ2-5 | few | TRBV5-1 | NA | CASSKNRDIQETQYF | TGCGCCAGCAGCAAAAACCGGGACATCCAAGAGACCCAGTACTTC
TRBJ2-3 | many | TRBV6-2/TRBV6-3 | TRBD2 | CASSTSGFTDTQYF | TGTGCCAGCAGTACTAGCGGTTTCACAGATACGCAGTATTTT
TRBJ2-3 | few | TRBV28 | NA | CASSVRANTQYF | TGTGCCAGCAGTGTCAGAGCCAATACGCAGTATTTT
TRBJ1-4 | NA | TRBV7-8 | NA | CASSSRVREKLFF | TGTGCCAGCAGCTCAAGGGTTCGGGAAAAACTGTTTTTT
TRBJ2-5 | many | TRBV12-3/TRBV12-4 | TRBD2 | CASSPAGAETQYF | TGTGCCAGCAGCCCAGCGGGAGCAGAGACCCAGTACTTC
TRBJ2-7 | few | TRBV7-8 | TRBD1 | CASSSTRDRGSAYEQYF | TGTGCCAGCAGCTCGACCCGGGACAGGGGTTCGGCCTACGAGCAGTACTTC
TRBJ2-5 | many | TRBV20-1 | NA | CSARRSGASQETQYF | TGCAGTGCTAGGCGTTCGGGAGCATCCCAAGAGACCCAGTACTTC
TRBJ2-5 | NA | TRBV5-5 | TRBD1 | CASSFFPGQGETQYF | TGTGCCAGCAGCTTTTTCCCGGGACAGGGAGAGACCCAGTACTTC
TRBJ2-2 | few | TRBV7-2 | TRBD1 | CASTKDRVSGELFF | TGTGCCAGCACCAAGGACAGGGTTAGCGGGGAGCTGTTTTTT
TRBJ2-7 | NA | TRBV4-3 | TRBD2 | CASSQTSGRLSEQYF | TGCGCCAGCAGCCAGACTAGCGGGAGGCTCTCCGAGCAGTACTTC
TRBJ2-3 | many | TRBV5-1 | NA | CASSLGDTQYF | TGTGCCAGCAGCTTAGGCGATACGCAGTATTTT
TRBJ2-7 | few | TRBV24-1 | TRBD2 | CATSDLALPSGSLSYEQYF | TGTGCCACCAGTGATTTAGCCCTTCCTAGCGGGAGTTTGTCCTACGAGCAGTACTTC
TRBJ2-7 | NA | TRBV20-1 | NA | CRARGNLGGANTFREQYF | TGCAGGGCTAGAGGGAATCTGGGGGGAGCCAATACGTTTAGGGAGCAGTACTTC
TRBJ2-5 | many | TRBV6-5 | TRBD2 | CASSYGGGAGTQYF | TGTGCCAGCAGTTACGGCGGGGGAGCCGGGACCCAGTACTTC
TRBJ1-5 | few | TRBV5-1 | TRBD1 | CASSLEGTGDQPQHF | TGCGCCAGCAGCTTGGAGGGGACAGGGGATCAGCCCCAGCATTTT
TRBJ1-4 | many | TRBV5-1 | TRBD1 | CASSLAGQWNEKLFF | TGCGCCAGCAGCTTGGCGGGACAGTGGAATGAAAAACTGTTTTTT
TRBJ2-6 | NA | TRBV11-2 | NA | CASSVVWGPGTGANVLTF | TGTGCCAGCAGCGTGGTGTGGGGTCCGGGGACTGGGGCCAACGTCCTGACTTTC
TRBJ2-3 | NA | TRBV5-4 | NA | CASRSGRQNTDTQYF | TGTGCCAGCAGATCGGGGAGGCAGAACACAGATACGCAGTATTTT
TRBJ2-6 | few | TRBV5-1 | NA | CASSSPDGLSGANVLTF | TGCGCCAGCAGCTCCCCGGACGGCCTCTCTGGGGCCAACGTCCTGACTTTC
TRBJ1-5 | few | TRBV5-5 | NA | CASSLGGGDRPAQHF | TGTGCCAGCAGCTTGGGTGGCGGGGACCGTCCAGCCCAGCATTTT
TRBJ2-1 | NA | TRBV20-1 | NA | CSARDLAGHLNEQFF | TGCAGTGCTAGAGATCTGGCGGGACATTTAAATGAGCAGTTCTTC
TRBJ2-2 | few | TRBV4-2 | NA | CASSQRRMEPHLGTGELFF | TGTGCCAGCAGCCAAAGGCGGATGGAGCCTCACCTGGGGACCGGGGAGCTGTTTTTT
TRBJ2-7 | NA | TRBV20-1 | TRBD1 | CSAFRGNYEQYF | TGCAGTGCTTTCAGGGGGAATTACGAGCAGTACTTC
TRBJ2-3 | NA | TRBV20-1 | TRBD2 | CSARTSGGSTDTQYF | TGCAGTGCCAGGACTAGCGGGGGTAGCACAGATACGCAGTATTTT
TRBJ2-4 | NA | TRBV5-1 | NA | CASSLGQGGIQYF | TGCGCCAGCAGCTTGGGACAGGGAGGCATTCAGTACTTC
TRBJ2-1 | NA | TRBV12-3/TRBV12-4 | NA | CGSSTPLNEQFF | TGTGGCAGCTCTACTCCGCTCAATGAGCAGTTCTTC
TRBJ2-7 | many | TRBV15 | TRBD2 | CATSRDPTSGSGQYF | TGTGCCACCAGCAGAGATCCGACTAGCGGGAGTGGGCAGTACTTC
TRBJ2-5 | many | TRBV19 | NA | CASKVSGVETQYF | TGTGCCAGTAAAGTTTCAGGCGTGGAGACCCAGTACTTC
TRBJ2-5 | NA | TRBV25-1 | NA | CASSPEQETQYF | TGTGCCAGCTCGCCTGAGCAAGAGACCCAGTACTTC
TRBJ2-1 | few | TRBV4-2 | NA | CASSQERLNGEQFF | TGTGCCAGCAGCCAAGAACGGTTGAACGGTGAGCAGTTCTTC
TRBJ2-7 | many | TRBV25-1 | TRBD1 | CASSETQMTGGKYEQYF | TGTGCCAGCAGTGAGACCCAGATGACAGGGGGAAAATACGAGCAGTACTTC
TRBJ2-7 | NA | TRBV13 | NA | CASSLVVGAYEQYF | TGTGCCAGCAGCTTAGTTGTAGGTGCGTACGAGCAGTACTTC
TRBJ2-1 | few | TRBV20-1 | NA | CSARARGLAYNEQFF | TGCAGTGCTAGAGCGCGGGGGCTAGCTTACAATGAGCAGTTCTTC
TRBJ2-1 | many | TRBV29-1 | NA | CSVEGFSRSSYNEQFF | TGCAGCGTTGAAGGTTTCAGCAGGAGCTCCTACAATGAGCAGTTCTTC
TRBJ2-7 | many | TRBV6-6 | TRBD2 | CASTTGGAQQYF | TGTGCCAGCACCACGGGAGGGGCCCAGCAGTACTTC
TRBJ2-2 | many | TRBV5-1 | NA | CASSLETHTGELFF | TGCGCCAGCAGCTTGGAGACCCACACCGGGGAGCTGTTTTTT
TRBJ2-1 | NA | TRBV29-1 | NA | CSAYKAAAYNEQFF | TGCAGCGCCTATAAAGCGGCGGCCTACAATGAGCAGTTCTTC
TRBJ2-7 | NA | TRBV6-2/TRBV6-3 | TRBD2 | CASRSGLAGLTYEQYF | TGTGCCAGCAGAAGCGGACTAGCGGGTCTAACCTACGAGCAGTACTTC